These 17 T cell receptor beta chains share one sample of origin, sequenced in a study of CD8+ T cells in alopecia areata. Treatment here: oral pan-JAK inhibitor, 5-10 mg twice daily. Sequencing used cDNA as its template, made by extracting RNA and reverse transcribing it. Sequenced by immunoSEQ multiplex PCR; TCRdb stores in-frame clones only, minus some. The table shows approximately 150,000 clones, with about 54% occurring only once. The input for sequencing was CD4+ T cells sorted from blood, taken between weeks 55 and 70, from a patient treated with tofacitinib. The receptor set was obtained from a human donor with alopecia areata.

The chain links TRBV5-1 to TRBJ2-7, with TRBD1 as a possible D gene (5 bases). The length of the CDR3 is 15 residues. Trimming took 1 base from V and 2 from J, leaving 13 bases between them. Germline CDR1 reads SGHRS; CDR2 reads YFSETQ. In nucleotides, the CDR3 is TGCGCCAGCAGCTTGTATGGACACCCCACCTACGAGCAGTACTTC. It encodes CASSLYGHPTYEQYF.

This rearrangement joins TRBV7-3 to TRBJ2-7; the D is unclear. Per germline, CDR1 SGHTA and CDR2 FQGTGA. The ends were cut back, 5 bases at V and 0 bases at J, with 11 bases in the middle. The CDR3 consists of 14 residues. CDR3 in DNA: TGTGCCAGCAGCCGCGGACCTAACTCCTACGAGCAGTACTTC. Translation: CASSRGPNSYEQYF.

This clone was counted only a few times. The V and J genes are TRBV5-1 and TRBJ1-2, with D maybe TRBD1 (5 bases). The CDR3 contains 14 residues. Germline V lookup: CDR1 SGHRS, CDR2 YFSETQ. Deletions cut 7 bases from V and 1 base from J, with 14 bases between. CDR3: CASGAGGGNYGYTF. DNA of the CDR3: TGCGCCAGCGGAGCCGGGGGTGGTAACTATGGCTACACCTTC.

V gene TRBV2 combines with J gene TRBJ1-6; D unclear. Germline lookup yields CDR1 SNHLY and CDR2 FYNNEI. The V end was cut by 2 bases, the J end by 8 bases, with 13 bases between. CDR3 length: 15 residues. The CDR3 bases are TGTGCCAGCAGTGAATCAAGAGGGAGGGATTCACCCCTCCACTTT. Residues: CASSESRGRDSPLHF. Full variable domain (missing parts from reference TRBV2 and TRBJ1-6): EPEVTQTPSHQVTQMGQEVILRCVPISNHLYFYWYRQILGQKVEFLVSFYNNEISEKSEIFDDQFSVERPDGSNFTLKIRSTKLEDSAMYFCASSESRGRDSPLHFGNGTRLTVT.

The genes are TRBV7-8 and TRBJ2-3, with D tentatively TRBD1 (6 bases). Trimming cost V 6 bases and J 4 bases, with 14 bases left between them. This CDR3 contains 14 residues. Germline lookup yields CDR1 SGHVS and CDR2 FQNEAQ. The CDR3 coding sequence is TGTGCCAGCAGACCTTCAACAGGGTCAGATACGCAGTATTTT. Translating gives CASRPSTGSDTQYF. The full variable domain, its missing parts supplied by reference TRBV7-8 and TRBJ2-3, is GAGVSQSPRYKVAKRGQDVALRCDPISGHVSLFWYQQALGQGPEFLTYFQNEAQLDKSGLPSDRFFAERPEGSVSTLKIQRTQQEDSAVYLCASRPSTGSDTQYFGPGTRLTVL.

The CDR3 region has the DNA TGTGCCAGCAGCTATCTAGGGGATACGCAGTATTTT. Protein product: CASSYLGDTQYF. The chain has TRBV7-9 and TRBJ2-3; D is undetermined. Trimming stripped 4 bases from V and 6 bases from J, with 8 bases between. The CDR3 length is 12 residues. Germline values: CDR1 SEHNR, CDR2 FQNEAQ (reference sequence).

This chain joins TRBV6-1 and TRBJ2-5; TRBD1 matches 7 bases. J was trimmed by 5 bases and V by 2 bases; bases with no gene match: 11. CDR1 is MNHNS and CDR2 is SASEGT in the germline V gene. The CDR3 totals 16 residues. The CDR3 region has the DNA TGTGCCAGCAGTGAATCGGGTGGGACAGTTAGGGAGACCCAGTACTTC. It encodes CASSESGGTVRETQYF.

The chain employs TRBV29-1 and TRBJ2-5; D perhaps matches TRBD1 (6 bases). This CDR3 spans 12 amino acids. Trimming cost V 7 bases and J 1 base, with 10 bases left between them. CDR1 and CDR2 from the germline V gene are SQVTM and ANQGSEA. The CDR3 loop is CSAGQLQETQYF. The CDR3 DNA reads TGCAGCGCTGGACAGCTCCAAGAGACCCAGTACTTC.

V and J are TRBV7-9 and TRBJ2-5; 9 nucleotides match TRBD1. Germline V CDR1 and CDR2: SEHNR, FQNEAQ (reference sequence). The CDR3 totals 14 residues. V shed 4 bases, J shed 5 bases, and the junction held 5 bases outside the gene matches. CDR3 sequence: CASSSGTGKETQYF. The CDR3, as DNA: TGTGCCAGCAGCTCGGGGACAGGGAAGGAGACCCAGTACTTC.

This chain connects TRBV4-1 to TRBJ2-3; 8 bases agree with TRBD1. The CDR3 spans 14 residues. Germline values: CDR1 MGHRA, CDR2 YSYEKL. Trimming took 3 bases from V and 3 from J; bases not matched to a gene: 2. CDR3 residues: CASSQDRVTDTQYF. In DNA, the CDR3 is TGCGCCAGCAGCCAGGACAGGGTGACAGATACGCAGTATTTT.

The V gene is TRBV5-1, the J gene TRBJ1-1, with D hard to call. Germline V gene sequence: CDR1 SGHRS, CDR2 YFSETQ. V lost 2 bases to trimming and J lost 4 bases, with 9 bases between them. The CDR3 is made up of 13 amino acids. CDR3 region: CASSFMGTTEAFF. The CDR3 coding sequence is TGCGCCAGCAGCTTCATGGGTACCACTGAAGCTTTCTTT.

The V call is TRBV9, the J call TRBJ2-3; D ambiguous. CDR3 size: 15 residues. Trimming removed 4 bases from V and 6 bases from J, with 18 bases in between. From germline, CDR1 is SGDLS and CDR2 YYNGEE. The CDR3 reads CASSPRESSADTQYF. CDR3 nucleotides: TGTGCCAGCAGCCCTCGCGAGTCCTCAGCGGATACGCAGTATTTT.

The gene calls are TRBV30 and TRBJ1-1; D is undetermined. V shed 2 bases and J shed 8 bases, with 9 bases lying between them. The germline V gene encodes CDR1 GTSNPN and CDR2 SVGIG (reference sequence). CDR3 length equals 11 residues. CDR3 in DNA: TGTGCCTGGAGTAGGGCAGACGAAGCTTTCTTT. This sequence encodes CAWSRADEAFF.

This clone appeared a few times. The V gene is TRBV7-9, the J gene TRBJ2-3; a possible D gene is TRBD2 (6 bases). This CDR3 spans 13 amino acids. Germline CDR1 and CDR2: SEHNR and FQNEAQ (reference sequence). V lost 7 bases, J lost 3 bases, and 11 bases lay in between. Here the CDR3 reads CASNGGLTDTQYF. The CDR3 bases are TGTGCCAGCAATGGGGGGTTGACAGATACGCAGTATTTT.

The chain has TRBV7-9 and TRBJ2-5; a possible D gene is TRBD1 (5 bases). CDR1 is SEHNR and CDR2 is FQNEAQ in the germline V gene (reference sequence). The CDR3 totals 12 residues. Trimming removed 10 bases from V and 5 bases from J, with 14 bases in between. CDR3 DNA sequence: TGTGCCACGAGACAGACGGGTGAGACCCAGTACTTC. This translates into CATRQTGETQYF.

This sequence joins TRBV30 and TRBJ2-1, with D unresolved. The germline gives CDR1 GTSNPN, CDR2 SVGIG (reference sequence). The CDR3 spans 13 residues. V gave up 0 bases and J gave up 10 bases, with 13 bases separating them. As DNA, the CDR3 is TGTGCCTGGAGTGTGGGCCGGGTAGGCGAGCAGTTCTTC. Translating gives CAWSVGRVGEQFF.

The chain is built from TRBV4-2 and TRBJ2-5; D is ambiguous. CDR1 is LGHNA and CDR2 is YNFKEQ in the germline V gene. Trimming stripped 0 bases from V and 5 bases from J, with 16 bases between. The CDR3 consists of 16 residues. The CDR3 loop reads CASSQDISDGRETQYF. The CDR3 bases are TGTGCCAGCAGCCAAGATATCAGCGACGGCAGGGAGACCCAGTACTTC.